This TCR beta chain emerged from a study of graft-versus-host responses after intestinal transplantation. Deletions cut 2 bases from V and 11 bases from J, with 17 bases between. CDR1 is SGDLS, CDR2 YYNGEE, per germline. CDR3 length: 14 amino acids. Sequenced by immunoSEQ multiplex PCR; TCRdb stores in-frame clones only, minus some. This repertoire shows over 60,000 clones, roughly 92% found once; its top ten account for around 6.7%. The chain uses TRBV9 and TRBJ2-1, with D perhaps matching TRBD2 (6 bases). The sequenced sample was bone marrow, obtained around 730 days after intestinal transplantation. This clonotype originated in a human patient who received an intestinal transplant, so some T cells may come from the graft donor. The CDR3 spells CASSVGWAAGKQFF. The DNA of the CDR3 is TGTGCCAGCAGCGTGGGGTGGGCGGCGGGGAAGCAGTTCTTC.